Listed below are T cell receptor beta chains from one sample, sequenced in a study of blood T cells in healthy people across ages. Each CDR3 protein is one row after TCRdb ran MiXCR on the 5' RACE reads. The sample shows 1.5 million to 2 million distinct CDR3 sequences, 30% to 40% of them seen only once. The sample was blood. Source of these receptors: a human donor in good health. The CDR3 runs from the conserved cysteine through the conserved F or W. Fields, in order: clone size, V gene, D gene, J gene, CDR3 length, CDR3 protein, CDR3 DNA. The D gene is left open where the match is weak. Rows give clone size only sometimes, using once, few, many, or a class for an expanded clone.

abundance: .
v_gene: TRBV4-2
d_gene: .
j_gene: TRBJ1-5
len: 15
CDR3aa: CASSQDVGAHQPQHF
CDR3nt: TGTGCCAGCAGCCAAGACGTCGGAGCTCATCAGCCCCAGCATTTT

abundance: .
v_gene: TRBV12-3/TRBV12-4
d_gene: .
j_gene: TRBJ1-2
len: 14
CDR3aa: CASSPNQGTYGYTF
CDR3nt: TGTGCCAGCAGTCCAAATCAGGGAACCTATGGCTACACCTTC

abundance: .
v_gene: TRBV7-9
d_gene: .
j_gene: TRBJ1-4
len: 18
CDR3aa: CASSLARGFRQKDEKLFF
CDR3nt: TGTGCCAGCAGCTTAGCGCGGGGTTTTAGACAGAAGGATGAAAAACTGTTTTTT

abundance: .
v_gene: TRBV4-1
d_gene: .
j_gene: TRBJ2-1
len: 15
CDR3aa: CASSQDPALYNEQFF
CDR3nt: TGCGCCAGCAGCCAAGATCCCGCCCTTTACAATGAGCAGTTCTTC

abundance: few
v_gene: TRBV20-1
d_gene: .
j_gene: TRBJ1-2
len: 17
CDR3aa: CSARGGGGPVGIGGYTF
CDR3nt: TGCAGTGCTAGAGGAGGAGGGGGGCCGGTCGGAATTGGAGGCTACACCTTC

abundance: .
v_gene: TRBV5-5
d_gene: .
j_gene: TRBJ1-4
len: 14
CDR3aa: CASSPGPGYEKLFF
CDR3nt: TGTGCCAGCAGCCCCGGACCAGGATATGAAAAACTGTTTTTT

abundance: .
v_gene: TRBV2
d_gene: .
j_gene: TRBJ1-1
len: 14
CDR3aa: CASSEWDMNTEAFF
CDR3nt: TGTGCCAGCAGTGAGTGGGATATGAACACTGAAGCTTTCTTT

abundance: few
v_gene: TRBV20-1
d_gene: TRBD2
j_gene: TRBJ2-5
len: 14
CDR3aa: CSAAWLAERETQYF
CDR3nt: TGCAGTGCTGCATGGCTAGCGGAAAGGGAGACCCAGTACTTC

abundance: .
v_gene: TRBV2
d_gene: TRBD2
j_gene: TRBJ2-5
len: 16
CDR3aa: CATTGTSGVGGETQYF
CDR3nt: TGTGCCACAACGGGGACTAGCGGGGTTGGTGGGGAGACCCAGTACTTC

abundance: .
v_gene: TRBV7-9
d_gene: .
j_gene: TRBJ1-1
len: 12
CDR3aa: CAGGTTNTEAFF
CDR3nt: TGTGCCGGAGGCACCACGAACACTGAAGCTTTCTTT

abundance: few
v_gene: TRBV10-3
d_gene: .
j_gene: TRBJ2-7
len: 15
CDR3aa: CAISETQFRDYEQYF
CDR3nt: TGTGCCATCAGTGAGACCCAATTTAGGGACTACGAGCAGTACTTC

abundance: .
v_gene: TRBV19
d_gene: .
j_gene: TRBJ2-5
len: 15
CDR3aa: CASSTPGRGTETQYF
CDR3nt: TGTGCCAGTAGTACCCCCGGCCGAGGGACAGAGACCCAGTACTTC

abundance: many
v_gene: TRBV5-1
d_gene: .
j_gene: TRBJ2-1
len: 15
CDR3aa: CASSLEGVSYNEQFF
CDR3nt: TGCGCCAGCAGCTTGGAGGGGGTCTCCTACAATGAGCAGTTCTTC

abundance: few
v_gene: TRBV6-5
d_gene: .
j_gene: TRBJ1-6
len: 13
CDR3aa: CASTPNRVSPLHF
CDR3nt: TGTGCCAGCACCCCAAACAGGGTTTCACCCCTCCACTTT

abundance: many
v_gene: TRBV29-1
d_gene: .
j_gene: TRBJ2-5
len: 13
CDR3aa: CSVVGRLQETQYF
CDR3nt: TGCAGCGTTGTCGGCAGGTTGCAAGAGACCCAGTACTTC

abundance: .
v_gene: TRBV6-6
d_gene: .
j_gene: TRBJ2-5
len: 15
CDR3aa: CASSYSGVAAETQYF
CDR3nt: TGTGCCAGCAGTTACTCCGGGGTAGCTGCAGAGACCCAGTACTTC

abundance: .
v_gene: TRBV20-1
d_gene: .
j_gene: TRBJ2-5
len: 15
CDR3aa: CSARGLGSPKETQYF
CDR3nt: TGCAGTGCTAGGGGTCTGGGCTCGCCAAAAGAGACCCAGTACTTC

abundance: .
v_gene: TRBV27
d_gene: .
j_gene: TRBJ2-7
len: 14
CDR3aa: CTSSPREQGYEQYF
CDR3nt: TGTACCAGCAGTCCAAGGGAGCAGGGCTACGAGCAGTACTTC

abundance: many
v_gene: TRBV4-3
d_gene: .
j_gene: TRBJ2-7
len: 13
CDR3aa: CASSQGRDGEQYF
CDR3nt: TGCGCCAGCAGCCAAGGTCGGGATGGCGAGCAGTACTTC

abundance: .
v_gene: TRBV20-1
d_gene: .
j_gene: TRBJ2-5
len: 14
CDR3aa: CSARGSEGWETQYF
CDR3nt: TGCAGCGCTAGAGGATCAGAGGGGTGGGAGACCCAGTACTTC

abundance: .
v_gene: TRBV6-1
d_gene: .
j_gene: TRBJ1-2
len: 16
CDR3aa: CASIGGQALVNYGYTF
CDR3nt: TGTGCCAGCATCGGGGGGCAGGCCCTCGTAAACTATGGCTACACCTTC

abundance: .
v_gene: TRBV7-9
d_gene: TRBD1
j_gene: TRBJ2-7
len: 14
CDR3aa: CASRLGQDSYEQYF
CDR3nt: TGTGCCAGCAGATTAGGACAGGACTCCTACGAGCAGTACTTC

abundance: .
v_gene: TRBV18
d_gene: .
j_gene: TRBJ1-2
len: 16
CDR3aa: CASSPPTQGLGYGYTF
CDR3nt: TGTGCCAGCTCACCACCAACCCAGGGACTAGGTTATGGCTACACCTTC

abundance: few
v_gene: TRBV28
d_gene: .
j_gene: TRBJ1-2
len: 14
CDR3aa: CASSPFRVAGGYTF
CDR3nt: TGTGCCAGCAGTCCGTTCAGGGTTGCGGGAGGCTACACCTTC

abundance: .
v_gene: TRBV20-1
d_gene: .
j_gene: TRBJ2-1
len: 13
CDR3aa: CSARITGYNEQFF
CDR3nt: TGCAGTGCTCGCATTACAGGGTACAATGAGCAGTTCTTC

abundance: many
v_gene: TRBV24-1
d_gene: .
j_gene: TRBJ2-1
len: 13
CDR3aa: CATGPHSRGEQFF
CDR3nt: TGTGCCACCGGTCCCCATAGTAGAGGTGAGCAGTTCTTC

abundance: .
v_gene: TRBV28
d_gene: .
j_gene: TRBJ1-2
len: 14
CDR3aa: CASSLSAGDDGYTF
CDR3nt: TGTGCCAGCAGTTTATCTGCGGGGGATGATGGCTACACCTTC

abundance: few
v_gene: TRBV23-1
d_gene: .
j_gene: TRBJ1-2
len: 13
CDR3aa: CASSLQGEYGYTF
CDR3nt: TGCGCCAGCAGTCTCCAGGGAGAATATGGCTACACCTTC

abundance: .
v_gene: TRBV14
d_gene: TRBD2
j_gene: TRBJ2-3
len: 19
CDR3aa: CASSQDLLIGLAGGGTKYF
CDR3nt: TGTGCCAGCAGCCAAGATCTCTTGATAGGACTAGCGGGGGGCGGTACGAAGTATTTT

abundance: .
v_gene: TRBV6-2/TRBV6-3
d_gene: .
j_gene: TRBJ2-7
len: 15
CDR3aa: CASSWTPSSNYEQYF
CDR3nt: TGTGCCAGCAGCTGGACACCGAGTTCTAACTACGAGCAGTACTTC

abundance: once
v_gene: TRBV7-6
d_gene: .
j_gene: TRBJ2-5
len: 14
CDR3aa: CASSLGGWGSAQYF
CDR3nt: TGTGCCAGCAGCTTAGGGGGCTGGGGCTCGGCCCAGTACTTC

abundance: .
v_gene: TRBV11-2
d_gene: .
j_gene: TRBJ2-6
len: 17
CDR3aa: CASSFRDTPSGANVLTF
CDR3nt: TGTGCCAGCAGCTTTCGAGACACCCCTTCTGGGGCCAACGTCCTGACTTTC

abundance: .
v_gene: TRBV5-1
d_gene: .
j_gene: TRBJ2-1
len: 13
CDR3aa: CASSVTSFNEQFF
CDR3nt: TGCGCCAGCAGCGTTACTAGCTTCAATGAGCAGTTCTTC

abundance: few
v_gene: TRBV5-6
d_gene: .
j_gene: TRBJ2-3
len: 13
CDR3aa: CASSLTEGDTQYF
CDR3nt: TGTGCCAGCAGCTTGACAGAGGGGGATACGCAGTATTTT